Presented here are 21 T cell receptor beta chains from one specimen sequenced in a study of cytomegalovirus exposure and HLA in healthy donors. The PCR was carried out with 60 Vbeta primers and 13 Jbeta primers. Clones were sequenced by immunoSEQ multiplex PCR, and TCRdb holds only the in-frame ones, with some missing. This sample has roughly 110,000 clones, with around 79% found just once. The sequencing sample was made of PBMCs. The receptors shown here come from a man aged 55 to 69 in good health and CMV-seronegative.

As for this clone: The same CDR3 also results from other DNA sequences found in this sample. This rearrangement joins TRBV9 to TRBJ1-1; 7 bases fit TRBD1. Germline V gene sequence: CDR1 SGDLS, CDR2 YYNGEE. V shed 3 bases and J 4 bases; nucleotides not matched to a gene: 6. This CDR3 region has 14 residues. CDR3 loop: CASSARQGGTEAFF. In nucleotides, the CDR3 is TGTGCCAGCAGCGCTCGACAGGGCGGCACTGAAGCTTTCTTT. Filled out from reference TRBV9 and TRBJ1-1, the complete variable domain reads DSGVTQTPKHLITATGQRVTLRCSPRSGDLSVYWYQQSLDQGLQFLIQYYNGEERAKGNILERFSAQQFPDLHSELNLSSLELGDSALYFCASSARQGGTEAFFGQGTRLTVV.

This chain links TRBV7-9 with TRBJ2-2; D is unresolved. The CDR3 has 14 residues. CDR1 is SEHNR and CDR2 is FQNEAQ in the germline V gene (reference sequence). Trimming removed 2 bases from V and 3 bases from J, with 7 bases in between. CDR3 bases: TGTGCCAGCAGCTTATCTCAGGACACCGGGGAGCTGTTTTTT. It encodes CASSLSQDTGELFF.

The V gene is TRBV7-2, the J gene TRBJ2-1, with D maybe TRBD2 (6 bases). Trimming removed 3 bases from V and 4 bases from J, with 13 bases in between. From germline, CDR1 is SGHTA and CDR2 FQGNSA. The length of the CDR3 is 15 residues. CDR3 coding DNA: TGTGCCAGCAGCTTTGGGACTCCGTCGTACAATGAGCAGTTCTTC. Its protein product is CASSFGTPSYNEQFF.

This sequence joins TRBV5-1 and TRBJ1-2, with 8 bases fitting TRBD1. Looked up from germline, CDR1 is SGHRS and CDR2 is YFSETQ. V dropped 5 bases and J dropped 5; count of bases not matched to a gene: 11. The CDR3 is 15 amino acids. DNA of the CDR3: TGCGCCAGCAGGAGGATGACAGGGGTGGATTATGGCTACACCTTC. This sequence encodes CASRRMTGVDYGYTF.

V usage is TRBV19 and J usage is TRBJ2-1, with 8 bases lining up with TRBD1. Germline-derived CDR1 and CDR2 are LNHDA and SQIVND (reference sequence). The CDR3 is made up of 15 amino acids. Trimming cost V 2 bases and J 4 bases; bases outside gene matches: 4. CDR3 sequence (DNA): TGTGCCAGTAGTATATCACGGACAGGGTACAATGAGCAGTTCTTC. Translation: CASSISRTGYNEQFF.

CDR3 coding DNA: TGTGCCAGCAGCATCCTAAGCGGGGGGAGCACAGATACGCAGTATTTT. The encoded protein is CASSILSGGSTDTQYF. The V and J genes are TRBV7-8 and TRBJ2-3; 9 nucleotides match TRBD2. Germline assignment: CDR1 SGHVS and CDR2 FQNEAQ. With V trimmed by 5 bases and J by 0 bases, 6 bases remained unmatched. This CDR3 region has 16 residues.

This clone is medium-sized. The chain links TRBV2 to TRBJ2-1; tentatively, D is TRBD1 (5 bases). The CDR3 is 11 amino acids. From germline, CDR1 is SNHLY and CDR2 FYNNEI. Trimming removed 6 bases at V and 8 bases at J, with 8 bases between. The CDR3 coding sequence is TGTGCCAGCAGATCCAGGGATGAGCAGTTCTTC. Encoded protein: CASRSRDEQFF.

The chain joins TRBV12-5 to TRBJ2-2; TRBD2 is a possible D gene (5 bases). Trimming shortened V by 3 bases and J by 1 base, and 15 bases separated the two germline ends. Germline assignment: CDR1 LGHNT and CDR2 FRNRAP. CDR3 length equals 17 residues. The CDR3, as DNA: TGTGCTAGTGGTTTCCTCCTTGAGGGTCAGAACACCGGGGAGCTGTTTTTT. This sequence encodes CASGFLLEGQNTGELFF. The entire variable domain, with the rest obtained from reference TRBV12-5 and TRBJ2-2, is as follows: DARVTQTPRHKVTEMGQEVTMRCQPILGHNTVFWYRQTMMQGLELLAYFRNRAPLDDSGMPKDRFSAEMPDATLATLKIQPSEPRDSAVYFCASGFLLEGQNTGELFFGEGSRLTVL.

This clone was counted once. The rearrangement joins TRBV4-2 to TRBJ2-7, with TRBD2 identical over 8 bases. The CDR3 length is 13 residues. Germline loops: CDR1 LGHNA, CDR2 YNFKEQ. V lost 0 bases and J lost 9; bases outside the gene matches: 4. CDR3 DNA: TGTGCCAGCAGCCAAGAAATAGCGGGGTGGCAGTACTTC. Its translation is CASSQEIAGWQYF.

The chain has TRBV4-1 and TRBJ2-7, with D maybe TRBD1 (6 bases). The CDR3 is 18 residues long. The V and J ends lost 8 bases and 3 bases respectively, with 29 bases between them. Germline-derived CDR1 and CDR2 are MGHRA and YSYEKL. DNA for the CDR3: TGCGCCAGCGTTTCTACCGGGCAGGGGCTCGATCCCGTCTACGAGCAGTACGTC. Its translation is CASVSTGQGLDPVYEQYV.

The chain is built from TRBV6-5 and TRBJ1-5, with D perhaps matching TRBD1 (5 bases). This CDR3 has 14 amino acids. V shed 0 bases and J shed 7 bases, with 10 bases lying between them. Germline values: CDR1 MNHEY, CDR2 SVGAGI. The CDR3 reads CASSYSGGRQPQHF. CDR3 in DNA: TGTGCCAGCAGTTACTCTGGGGGGAGACAGCCCCAGCATTTT.

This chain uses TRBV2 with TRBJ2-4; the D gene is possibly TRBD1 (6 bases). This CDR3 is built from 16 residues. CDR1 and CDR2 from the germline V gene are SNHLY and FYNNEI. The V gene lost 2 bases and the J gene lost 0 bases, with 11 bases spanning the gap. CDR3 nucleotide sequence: TGTGCCAGCAGTGAATTCAGGGGAGAAGCCAAAAACATTCAGTACTTC. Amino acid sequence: CASSEFRGEAKNIQYF.

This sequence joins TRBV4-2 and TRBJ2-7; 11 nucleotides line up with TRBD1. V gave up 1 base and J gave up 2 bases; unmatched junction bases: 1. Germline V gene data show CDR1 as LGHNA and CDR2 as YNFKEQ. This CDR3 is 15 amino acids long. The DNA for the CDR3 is TGTGCCAGCAGCCAAGGGGGACAGGGGGCCTACGAGCAGTACTTC. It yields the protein CASSQGGQGAYEQYF.

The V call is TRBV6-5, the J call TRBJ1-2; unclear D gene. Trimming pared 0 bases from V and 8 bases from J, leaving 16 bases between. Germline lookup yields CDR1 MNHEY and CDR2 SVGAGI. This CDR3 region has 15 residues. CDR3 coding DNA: TGTGCCAGCAGTTACTCGAGGGTAGGGTTGAGAGGCTACACCTTC. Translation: CASSYSRVGLRGYTF.

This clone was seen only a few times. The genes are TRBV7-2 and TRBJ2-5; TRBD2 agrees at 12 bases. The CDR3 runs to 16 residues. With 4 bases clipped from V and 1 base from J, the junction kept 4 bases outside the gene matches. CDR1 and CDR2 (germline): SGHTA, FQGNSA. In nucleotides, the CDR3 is TGTGCCAGCAGCTCCGAACTAGCGGGGGGCCAAGAGACCCAGTACTTC. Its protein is CASSSELAGGQETQYF.

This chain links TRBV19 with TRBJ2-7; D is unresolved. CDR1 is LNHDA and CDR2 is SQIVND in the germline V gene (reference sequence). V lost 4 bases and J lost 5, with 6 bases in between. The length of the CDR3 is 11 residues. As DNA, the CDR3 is TGTGCCAGTAGTACTCGGGACGAGCAGTACTTC. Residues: CASSTRDEQYF.

The CDR3 DNA follows: TGTGCCAGTAGTCTCCAGGGGGCGCGAACTGAAGCTTTCTTT. This encodes CASSLQGARTEAFF. V usage is TRBV19 and J usage is TRBJ1-1, with 8 bases lining up with TRBD1. There are 14 residues in the CDR3. In germline, CDR1 is LNHDA, CDR2 SQIVND (reference sequence). The ends lost 5 bases at V and 5 bases at J; junction bases unmatched: 7.

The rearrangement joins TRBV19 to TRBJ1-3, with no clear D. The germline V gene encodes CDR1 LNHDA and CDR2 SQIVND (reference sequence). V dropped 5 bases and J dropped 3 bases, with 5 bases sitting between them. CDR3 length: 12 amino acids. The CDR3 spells CASSPIGNTIYF. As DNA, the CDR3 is TGTGCCAGTAGTCCCATTGGAAACACCATATATTTT.

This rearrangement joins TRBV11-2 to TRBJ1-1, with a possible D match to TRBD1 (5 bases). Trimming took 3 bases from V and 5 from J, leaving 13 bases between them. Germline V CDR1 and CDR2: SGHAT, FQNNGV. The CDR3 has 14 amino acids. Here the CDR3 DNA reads TGTGCCAGCAGCTTGCCGGGGGTTTGGACTGAAGCTTTCTTT. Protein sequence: CASSLPGVWTEAFF.

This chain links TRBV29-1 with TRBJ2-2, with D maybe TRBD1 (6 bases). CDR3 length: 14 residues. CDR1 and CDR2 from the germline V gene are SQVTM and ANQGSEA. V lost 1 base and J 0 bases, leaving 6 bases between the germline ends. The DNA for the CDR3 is TGCAGCGTTGAAGGGACAGCGAACACCGGGGAGCTGTTTTTT. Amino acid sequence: CSVEGTANTGELFF.

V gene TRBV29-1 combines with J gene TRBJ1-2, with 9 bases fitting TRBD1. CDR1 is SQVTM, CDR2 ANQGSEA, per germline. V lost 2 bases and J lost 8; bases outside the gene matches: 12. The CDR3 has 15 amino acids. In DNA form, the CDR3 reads TGCAGCGTTGAAAGCTTGACAGGGGGAAGAGGGGGCTACACCTTC. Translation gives CSVESLTGGRGGYTF.